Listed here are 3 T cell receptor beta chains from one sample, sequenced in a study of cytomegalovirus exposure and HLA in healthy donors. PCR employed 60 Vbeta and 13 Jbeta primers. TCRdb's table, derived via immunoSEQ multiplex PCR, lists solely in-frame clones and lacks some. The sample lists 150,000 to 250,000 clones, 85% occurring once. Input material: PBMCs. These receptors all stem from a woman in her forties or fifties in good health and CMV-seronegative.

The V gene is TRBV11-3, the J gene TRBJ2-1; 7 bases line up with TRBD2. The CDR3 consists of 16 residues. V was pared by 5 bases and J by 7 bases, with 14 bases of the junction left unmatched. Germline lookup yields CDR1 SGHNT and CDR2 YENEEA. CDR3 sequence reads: CASSPRASGNRNEQFF. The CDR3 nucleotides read TGTGCCAGCAGCCCGAGGGCTAGCGGAAACCGGAATGAGCAGTTCTTC.

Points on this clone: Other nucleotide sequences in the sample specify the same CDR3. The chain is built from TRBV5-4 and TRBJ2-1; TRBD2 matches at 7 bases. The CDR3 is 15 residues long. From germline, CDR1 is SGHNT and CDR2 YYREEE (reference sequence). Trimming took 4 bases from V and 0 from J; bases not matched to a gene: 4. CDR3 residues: CASSPGGSSYNEQFF. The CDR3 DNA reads TGTGCCAGCAGCCCGGGCGGGAGCTCCTACAATGAGCAGTTCTTC.

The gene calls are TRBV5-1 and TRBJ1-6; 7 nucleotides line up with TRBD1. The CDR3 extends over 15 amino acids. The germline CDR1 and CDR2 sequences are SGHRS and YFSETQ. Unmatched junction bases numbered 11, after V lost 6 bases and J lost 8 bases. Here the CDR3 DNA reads TGCGCCAGCAATCGACAGGGAACAGAAGATTCACCCCTCCACTTT. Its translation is CASNRQGTEDSPLHF.